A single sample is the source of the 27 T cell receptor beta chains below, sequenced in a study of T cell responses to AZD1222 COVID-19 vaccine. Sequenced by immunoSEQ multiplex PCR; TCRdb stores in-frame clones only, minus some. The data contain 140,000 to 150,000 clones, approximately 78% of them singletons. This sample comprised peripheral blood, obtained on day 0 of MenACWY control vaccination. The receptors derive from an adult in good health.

The DNA for the CDR3 is TGTGCCAGCAGCTTTAGCGGGGACTACAATGAGCAGTTCTTC. Its protein product is CASSFSGDYNEQFF. This chain joins TRBV7-3 and TRBJ2-1; 8 bases are shared with TRBD2. The CDR3 is 14 residues long. V lost 3 bases and J lost 3; bases outside the gene matches: 1. CDR1 and CDR2 from the germline V gene are SGHTA and FQGTGA.

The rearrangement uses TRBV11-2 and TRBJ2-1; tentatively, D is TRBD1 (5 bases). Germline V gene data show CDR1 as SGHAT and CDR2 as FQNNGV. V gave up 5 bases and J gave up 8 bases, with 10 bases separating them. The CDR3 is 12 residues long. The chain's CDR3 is CASSPNRYEQFF. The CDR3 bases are TGTGCCAGCAGCCCAAACAGGTATGAGCAGTTCTTC. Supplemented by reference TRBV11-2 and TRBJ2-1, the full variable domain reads EAGVAQSPRYKIIEKRQSVAFWCNPISGHATLYWYQQILGQGPKLLIQFQNNGVVDDSQLPKDRFSAERLKGVDSTLKIQPAKLEDSAVYLCASSPNRYEQFFGPGTRLTVL.

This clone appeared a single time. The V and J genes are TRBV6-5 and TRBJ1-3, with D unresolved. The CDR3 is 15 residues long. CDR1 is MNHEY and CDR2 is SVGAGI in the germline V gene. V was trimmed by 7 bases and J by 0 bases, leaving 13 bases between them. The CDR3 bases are TGTGCCAGCATCTACTACGGGGACTCTGGAAACACCATATATTTT. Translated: CASIYYGDSGNTIYF.

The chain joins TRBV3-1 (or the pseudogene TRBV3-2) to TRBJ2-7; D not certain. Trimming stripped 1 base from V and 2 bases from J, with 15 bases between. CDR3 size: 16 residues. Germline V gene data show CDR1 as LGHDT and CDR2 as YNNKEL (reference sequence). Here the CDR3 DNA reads TGTGCCAGCAGCCAAGGGTTGGGCAGGACCACCTACGAGCAGTACGTC. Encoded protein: CASSQGLGRTTYEQYV.

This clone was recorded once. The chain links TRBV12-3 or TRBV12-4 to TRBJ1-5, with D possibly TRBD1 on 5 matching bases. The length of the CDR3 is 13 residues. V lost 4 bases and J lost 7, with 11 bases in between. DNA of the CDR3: TGTGCCAGCAGTTACCAGGGAGGGCAGCCCCAGCATTTT. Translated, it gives CASSYQGGQPQHF.

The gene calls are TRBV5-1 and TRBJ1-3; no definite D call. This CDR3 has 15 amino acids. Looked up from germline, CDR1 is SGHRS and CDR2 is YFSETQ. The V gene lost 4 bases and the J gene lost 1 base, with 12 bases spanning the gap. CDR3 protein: CASSVSRESGNTIYF. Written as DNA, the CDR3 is TGCGCCAGCAGCGTCTCGAGGGAATCTGGAAACACCATATATTTT.

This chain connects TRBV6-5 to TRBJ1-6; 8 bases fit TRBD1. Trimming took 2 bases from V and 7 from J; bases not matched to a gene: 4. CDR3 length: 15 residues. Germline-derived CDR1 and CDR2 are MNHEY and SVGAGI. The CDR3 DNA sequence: TGTGCCAGCAGTTACCTCGGACAGGGCAATTCACCCCTCCACTTT. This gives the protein CASSYLGQGNSPLHF.

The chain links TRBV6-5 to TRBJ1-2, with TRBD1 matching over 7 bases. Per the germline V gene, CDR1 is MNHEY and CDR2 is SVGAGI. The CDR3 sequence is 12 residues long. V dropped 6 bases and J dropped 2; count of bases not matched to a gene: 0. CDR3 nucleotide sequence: TGTGCCAGCAGGACAGGGAACTATGGCTACACCTTC. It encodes CASRTGNYGYTF.

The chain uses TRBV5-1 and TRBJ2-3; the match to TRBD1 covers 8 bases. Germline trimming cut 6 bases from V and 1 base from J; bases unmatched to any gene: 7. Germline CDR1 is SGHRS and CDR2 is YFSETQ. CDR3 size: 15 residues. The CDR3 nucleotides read TGCGCCAGCACTCCTGACAGGGGAGGCACAGATACGCAGTATTTT. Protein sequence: CASTPDRGGTDTQYF.

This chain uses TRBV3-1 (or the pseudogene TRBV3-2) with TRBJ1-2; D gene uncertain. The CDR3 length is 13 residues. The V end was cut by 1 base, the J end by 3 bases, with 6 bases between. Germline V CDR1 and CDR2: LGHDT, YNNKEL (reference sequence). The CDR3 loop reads CASSQGIDYGYTF. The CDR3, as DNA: TGTGCCAGCAGCCAAGGGATTGACTATGGCTACACCTTC.

Here the CDR3 DNA reads TGTGCCAGCAGCTCTCAAATTGAGCAGTTCTTC. It encodes CASSSQIEQFF. This chain links TRBV11-2 with TRBJ2-1; no reliable D call. The CDR3 has 11 amino acids. The germline V gene has CDR1 SGHAT and CDR2 FQNNGV. Deletions cut 4 bases from V and 9 bases from J, with 7 bases between.

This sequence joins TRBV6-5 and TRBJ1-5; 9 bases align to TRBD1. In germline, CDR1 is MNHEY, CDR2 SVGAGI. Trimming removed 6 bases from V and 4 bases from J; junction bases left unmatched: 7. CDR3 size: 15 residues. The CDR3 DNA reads TGTGCCAGCAGCCAGGACAGGGGTGATAATCAGCCCCAGCATTTT. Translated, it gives CASSQDRGDNQPQHF.

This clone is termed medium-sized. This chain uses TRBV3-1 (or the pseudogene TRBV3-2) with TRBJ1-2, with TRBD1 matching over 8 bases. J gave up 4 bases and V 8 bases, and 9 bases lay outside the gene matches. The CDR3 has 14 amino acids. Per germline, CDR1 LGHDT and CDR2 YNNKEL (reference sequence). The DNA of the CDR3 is TGTGCCAGCCGAGAGACAGGGGCCTTCTATGGCTACACCTTC. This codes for CASRETGAFYGYTF.

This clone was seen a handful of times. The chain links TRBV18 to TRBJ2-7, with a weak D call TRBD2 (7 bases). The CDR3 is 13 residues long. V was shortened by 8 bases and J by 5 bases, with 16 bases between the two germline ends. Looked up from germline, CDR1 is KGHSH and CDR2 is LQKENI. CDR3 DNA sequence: TGTGCCAGCGCGGCGGGGGCATCCAACGAGCAGTACTTC. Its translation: CASAAGASNEQYF.

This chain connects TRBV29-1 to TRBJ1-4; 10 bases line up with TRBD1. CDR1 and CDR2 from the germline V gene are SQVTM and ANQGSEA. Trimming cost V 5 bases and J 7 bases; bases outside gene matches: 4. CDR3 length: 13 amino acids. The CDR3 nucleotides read TGCAGCGTTAGACAGGGGGCCGGTGAAAAACTGTTTTTT. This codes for CSVRQGAGEKLFF.

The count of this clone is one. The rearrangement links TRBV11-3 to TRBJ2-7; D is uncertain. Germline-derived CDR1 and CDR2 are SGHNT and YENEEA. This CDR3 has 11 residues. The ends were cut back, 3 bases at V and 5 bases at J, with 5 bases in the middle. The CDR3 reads CASSFRDEQYV. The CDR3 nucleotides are TGTGCCAGCAGCTTCCGGGACGAGCAGTACGTC.

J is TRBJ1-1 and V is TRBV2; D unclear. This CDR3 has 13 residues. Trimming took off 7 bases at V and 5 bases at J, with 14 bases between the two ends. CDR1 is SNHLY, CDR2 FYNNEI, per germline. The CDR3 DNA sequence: TGTGCCAGCATGGAGGATAGAAGGACTGAAGCTTTCTTT. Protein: CASMEDRRTEAFF.

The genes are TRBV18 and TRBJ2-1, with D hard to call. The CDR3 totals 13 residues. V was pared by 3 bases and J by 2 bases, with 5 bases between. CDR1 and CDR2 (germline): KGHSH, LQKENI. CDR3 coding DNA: TGTGCCAGCTCACCCCTCACCTACAATGAGCAGTTCTTC. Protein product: CASSPLTYNEQFF.

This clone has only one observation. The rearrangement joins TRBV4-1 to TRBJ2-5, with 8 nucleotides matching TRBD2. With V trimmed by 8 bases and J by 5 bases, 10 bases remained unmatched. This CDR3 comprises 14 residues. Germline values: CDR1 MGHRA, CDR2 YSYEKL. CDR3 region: CASGFGGVEETQYF. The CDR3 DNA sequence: TGCGCCAGCGGCTTCGGGGGGGTCGAGGAGACCCAGTACTTC.

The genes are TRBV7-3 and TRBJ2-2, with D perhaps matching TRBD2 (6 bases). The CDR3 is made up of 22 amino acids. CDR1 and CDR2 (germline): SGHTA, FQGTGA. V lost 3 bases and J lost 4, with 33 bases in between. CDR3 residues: CASSFQPSITYLTGTPTGELFF. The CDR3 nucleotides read TGTGCCAGCAGCTTCCAACCCTCTATCACTTATTTAACCGGGACTCCCACCGGGGAGCTGTTTTTT.

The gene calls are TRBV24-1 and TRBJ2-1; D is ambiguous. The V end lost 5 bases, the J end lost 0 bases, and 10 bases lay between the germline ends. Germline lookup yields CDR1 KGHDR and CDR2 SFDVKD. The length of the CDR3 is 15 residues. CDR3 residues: CATSGALSSYNEQFF. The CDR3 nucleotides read TGTGCCACCAGTGGGGCCTTAAGCTCCTACAATGAGCAGTTCTTC.

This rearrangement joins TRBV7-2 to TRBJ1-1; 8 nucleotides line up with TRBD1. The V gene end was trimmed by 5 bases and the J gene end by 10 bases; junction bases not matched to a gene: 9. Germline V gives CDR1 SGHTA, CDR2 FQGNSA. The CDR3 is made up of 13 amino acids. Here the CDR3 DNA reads TGTGCCAGCAGCCCGGGACAGGTAGTCCCAGCTTTCTTT. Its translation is CASSPGQVVPAFF.

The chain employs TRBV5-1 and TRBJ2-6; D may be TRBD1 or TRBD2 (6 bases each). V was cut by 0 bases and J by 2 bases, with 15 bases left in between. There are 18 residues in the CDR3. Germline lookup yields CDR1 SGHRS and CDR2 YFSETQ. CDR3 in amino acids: CASSLGQGRLTGANVLTF. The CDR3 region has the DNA TGCGCCAGCAGCTTGGGCCAGGGGAGGCTTACTGGGGCCAACGTCCTGACTTTC.

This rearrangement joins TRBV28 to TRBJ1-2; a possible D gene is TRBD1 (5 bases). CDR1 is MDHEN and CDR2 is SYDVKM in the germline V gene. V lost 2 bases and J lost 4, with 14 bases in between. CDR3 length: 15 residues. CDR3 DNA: TGTGCCAGCAGTTTAGTTATCAGGGATATCTATGGCTACACCTTC. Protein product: CASSLVIRDIYGYTF.

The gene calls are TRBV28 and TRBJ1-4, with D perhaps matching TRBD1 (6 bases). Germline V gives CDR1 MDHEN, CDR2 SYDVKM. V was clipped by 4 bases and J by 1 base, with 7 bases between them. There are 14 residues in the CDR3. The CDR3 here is CASSSGETNEKLFF. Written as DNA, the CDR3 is TGTGCCAGCAGTTCAGGGGAAACTAATGAAAAACTGTTTTTT.

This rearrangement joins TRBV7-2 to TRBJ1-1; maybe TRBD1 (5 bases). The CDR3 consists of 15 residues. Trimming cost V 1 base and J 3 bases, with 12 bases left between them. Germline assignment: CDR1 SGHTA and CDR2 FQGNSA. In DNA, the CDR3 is TGTGCCAGCAGCTTAGATTTGGGGGAGTACACTGAAGCTTTCTTT. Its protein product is CASSLDLGEYTEAFF.

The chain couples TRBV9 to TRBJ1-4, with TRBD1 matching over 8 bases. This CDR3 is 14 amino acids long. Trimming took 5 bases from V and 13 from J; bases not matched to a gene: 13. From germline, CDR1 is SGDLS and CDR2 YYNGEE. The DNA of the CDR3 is TGTGCCAGCAGTCAGACAGGGGAGGGGGCGGTACTGTTTTTT. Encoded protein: CASSQTGEGAVLFF.